This T cell receptor (beta chain) was captured in a study of T cells after yellow fever vaccination. General study results and limits: Clones from primary vaccination mostly reappeared after the booster (around 96% CD4, about 85% CD8).

TCRdb recomputed calls from the 5' RACE reads with MiXCR, one row per CDR3 protein. The sample has hundreds of thousands of distinct CDR3 sequences; less than 20% are singletons. Germline CDR1 SGDLS, CDR2 YYNGEE. CDR3 size: 17 residues. V shed 0 bases and J 5 bases; nucleotides not matched to a gene: 6. Comments on this clonotype: The antigen remains undetermined.

Specimen: PBMCs, collected 5 to 6 days after the first yellow fever vaccination. This chain connects TRBV9 to TRBJ2-5; 14 positions match TRBD2. The receptor's source is a man aged 18 to 29 who received the YFV17D yellow fever vaccine. The CDR3 coding sequence is TGTGCCAGCAGCGTAGCGGGGACTAGCGGGGGCCGGGAGACCCAGTACTTC. Its translation is CASSVAGTSGGRETQYF.